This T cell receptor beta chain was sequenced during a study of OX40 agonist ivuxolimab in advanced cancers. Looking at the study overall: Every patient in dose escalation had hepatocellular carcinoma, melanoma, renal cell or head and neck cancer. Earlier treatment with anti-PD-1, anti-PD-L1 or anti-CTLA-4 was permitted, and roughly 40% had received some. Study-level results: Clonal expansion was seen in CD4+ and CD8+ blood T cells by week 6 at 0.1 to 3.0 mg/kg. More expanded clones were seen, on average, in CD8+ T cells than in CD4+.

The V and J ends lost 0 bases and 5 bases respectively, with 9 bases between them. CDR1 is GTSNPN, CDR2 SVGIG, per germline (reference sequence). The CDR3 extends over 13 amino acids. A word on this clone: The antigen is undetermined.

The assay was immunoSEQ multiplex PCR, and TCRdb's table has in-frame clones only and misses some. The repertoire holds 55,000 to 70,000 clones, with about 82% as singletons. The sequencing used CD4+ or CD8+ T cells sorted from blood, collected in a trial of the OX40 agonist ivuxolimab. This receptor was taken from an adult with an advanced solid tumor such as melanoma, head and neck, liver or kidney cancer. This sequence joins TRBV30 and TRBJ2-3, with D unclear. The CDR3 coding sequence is TGTGCCTGGAGTGTTTTGGATGGAGATACGCAGTATTTT. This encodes CAWSVLDGDTQYF.